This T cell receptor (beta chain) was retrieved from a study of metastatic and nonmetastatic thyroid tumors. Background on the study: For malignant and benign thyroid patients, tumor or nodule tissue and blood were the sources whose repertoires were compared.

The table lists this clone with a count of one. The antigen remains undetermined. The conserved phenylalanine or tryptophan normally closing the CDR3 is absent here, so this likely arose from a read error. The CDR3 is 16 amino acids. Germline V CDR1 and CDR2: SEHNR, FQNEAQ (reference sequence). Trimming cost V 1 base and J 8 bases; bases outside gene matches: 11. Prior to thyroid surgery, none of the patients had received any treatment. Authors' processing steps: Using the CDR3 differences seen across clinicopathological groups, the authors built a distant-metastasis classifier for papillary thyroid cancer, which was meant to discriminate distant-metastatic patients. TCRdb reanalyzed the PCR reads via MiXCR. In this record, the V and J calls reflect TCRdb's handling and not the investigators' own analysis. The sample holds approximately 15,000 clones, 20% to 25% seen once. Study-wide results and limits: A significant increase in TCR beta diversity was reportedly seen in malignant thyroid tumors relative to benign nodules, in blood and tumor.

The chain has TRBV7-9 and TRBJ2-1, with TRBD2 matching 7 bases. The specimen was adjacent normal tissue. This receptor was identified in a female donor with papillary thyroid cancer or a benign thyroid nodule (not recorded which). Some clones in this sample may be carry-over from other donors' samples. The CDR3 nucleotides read TGTGCCAGCAGCTTAGTTGGTGGGAGGGCACATGATGAGCAGTTCTTA. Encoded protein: CASSLVGGRAHDEQFL.